The rows below give T cell receptor beta chains drawn from one sample of a study of cytomegalovirus exposure and HLA in healthy donors. Sequencing was performed with immunoSEQ multiplex PCR; in TCRdb, only in-frame clones are kept and a portion is missing. The table has about 62,000 clones, 70% to 90% seen once; the top ten hold roughly 2.9%. The sample comprised PBMCs. The receptors shown here come from a woman in her twenties or thirties in good health and CMV-seronegative. Both conserved end residues are part of each CDR3. Each record gives: CDR3 protein, CDR3 DNA, V gene, D gene, clone size, J gene. The D gene is left open where the match is weak. A clone size is listed for some rows: how often the clone was seen (once, few, many), or a class if it is expanded.

cdr3_aa: CASSFRDRGEAFF
cdr3_nt: TGTGCCAGCAGCTTCCGGGACAGGGGTGAAGCTTTCTTT
v_call: TRBV7-2
d_call: TRBD1
clone_size: NA
j_call: TRBJ1-1

cdr3_aa: CASTTQGLSYGYTF
cdr3_nt: TGTGCCAGCACCACACAGGGGCTTTCCTATGGCTACACCTTC
v_call: TRBV6-5
d_call: TRBD1
clone_size: NA
j_call: TRBJ1-2

cdr3_aa: CASSTGQSTYEQYF
cdr3_nt: TGTGCCAGCAGCACGGGACAGTCCACCTACGAGCAGTACTTC
v_call: TRBV9
d_call: TRBD1
clone_size: NA
j_call: TRBJ2-7

cdr3_aa: CASSPRTGPNTEAFF
cdr3_nt: TGTGCCAGCAGCCCCAGGACAGGGCCGAACACTGAAGCTTTCTTT
v_call: TRBV7-2
d_call: TRBD1
clone_size: NA
j_call: TRBJ1-1

cdr3_aa: CASSPTSSGNTIYF
cdr3_nt: TGCGCCAGCAGCCCAACAAGCTCTGGAAACACCATATATTTT
v_call: TRBV5-1
d_call: NA
clone_size: NA
j_call: TRBJ1-3

cdr3_aa: CASSQGGVQGLNTEAFF
cdr3_nt: TGCGCCAGCAGCCAAGGCGGGGTTCAGGGCCTGAACACTGAAGCTTTCTTT
v_call: TRBV4-1
d_call: NA
clone_size: NA
j_call: TRBJ1-1

cdr3_aa: CASLEGGRSNQPQHF
cdr3_nt: TGTGCCAGCCTCGAAGGGGGTAGGAGCAATCAGCCCCAGCATTTT
v_call: TRBV7-8
d_call: NA
clone_size: NA
j_call: TRBJ1-5

cdr3_aa: CASSLDSYNEQFF
cdr3_nt: TGTGCCAGCAGCTTAGACAGTTACAATGAGCAGTTCTTC
v_call: TRBV7-6
d_call: NA
clone_size: NA
j_call: TRBJ2-1

cdr3_aa: CASSRRVALDNEQYF
cdr3_nt: TGTGCCAGCAGCCGTCGGGTAGCTTTAGATAACGAGCAGTACTTC
v_call: TRBV5-4
d_call: NA
clone_size: NA
j_call: TRBJ2-7

cdr3_aa: CSVVGQGYEQYF
cdr3_nt: TGCAGCGTTGTTGGTCAGGGTTACGAGCAGTACTTC
v_call: TRBV29-1
d_call: NA
clone_size: NA
j_call: TRBJ2-7

cdr3_aa: CASRPYTGNYGYTF
cdr3_nt: TGTGCCAGCAGGCCCTACACAGGGAACTATGGCTACACCTTC
v_call: TRBV5-5
d_call: NA
clone_size: few
j_call: TRBJ1-2

cdr3_aa: CASSPGTVDTEAFF
cdr3_nt: TGTGCCAGCAGCCCCGGGACAGTCGACACTGAAGCTTTCTTT
v_call: TRBV11-2
d_call: TRBD1
clone_size: NA
j_call: TRBJ1-1

cdr3_aa: CASRGAGGNQPQHF
cdr3_nt: TGTGCCAGCAGGGGAGCAGGGGGCAATCAGCCCCAGCATTTT
v_call: TRBV27
d_call: NA
clone_size: NA
j_call: TRBJ1-5

cdr3_aa: CSSSSDRSPSFYEQYF
cdr3_nt: TGTTCCAGCAGCTCCGACAGGTCCCCTTCCTTCTACGAGCAGTACTTC
v_call: TRBV7-9
d_call: NA
clone_size: NA
j_call: TRBJ2-7

cdr3_aa: CASSRQGRTETQYF
cdr3_nt: TGTGCCAGCAGCCGCCAGGGTCGGACGGAGACCCAGTACTTC
v_call: TRBV7-2
d_call: NA
clone_size: NA
j_call: TRBJ2-5

cdr3_aa: CASSLGTLLQETQYF
cdr3_nt: TGTGCCAGCAGCTTGGGGACACTGCTCCAAGAGACCCAGTACTTC
v_call: TRBV5-6
d_call: NA
clone_size: NA
j_call: TRBJ2-5

cdr3_aa: CASSSPPPGSQETQYF
cdr3_nt: TGTGCCAGCAGTTCTCCGCCCCCGGGAAGCCAAGAGACCCAGTACTTC
v_call: TRBV28
d_call: NA
clone_size: NA
j_call: TRBJ2-5

cdr3_aa: CASSEERGLAGNTGELFF
cdr3_nt: TGTGCCAGCAGTGAAGAAAGAGGACTAGCGGGGAACACCGGGGAGCTGTTTTTT
v_call: TRBV2
d_call: TRBD2
clone_size: once
j_call: TRBJ2-2

cdr3_aa: CASSLKGRFSYEQYF
cdr3_nt: TGTGCCAGCAGCTTAAAGGGGAGGTTCTCCTACGAGCAGTACTTC
v_call: TRBV7-9
d_call: NA
clone_size: NA
j_call: TRBJ2-7

cdr3_aa: CASSLLVREGGYTF
cdr3_nt: TGTGCCAGCAGCTTATTGGTCAGGGAAGGTGGCTACACCTTC
v_call: TRBV7-2
d_call: NA
clone_size: NA
j_call: TRBJ1-2

cdr3_aa: CASSETYRTSQETQYF
cdr3_nt: TGCGCCAGCAGTGAAACATATAGGACATCCCAAGAGACCCAGTACTTC
v_call: TRBV10-2
d_call: NA
clone_size: once
j_call: TRBJ2-5

cdr3_aa: CASSLDPGGLTLYGYTF
cdr3_nt: TGTGCCAGCAGCTTGGATCCAGGGGGGTTGACTCTTTACGGCTACACCTTC
v_call: TRBV5-4
d_call: TRBD1
clone_size: NA
j_call: TRBJ1-2

cdr3_aa: CASSTQGQGVAYEQYF
cdr3_nt: TGTGCCAGTAGTACCCAGGGACAGGGGGTTGCCTACGAGCAGTACTTC
v_call: TRBV19
d_call: TRBD1
clone_size: NA
j_call: TRBJ2-7

cdr3_aa: CASSEPYRGHSNYGYTF
cdr3_nt: TGTGCCAGCAGTGAACCTTATAGGGGACACTCTAACTATGGCTACACCTTC
v_call: TRBV6-1
d_call: NA
clone_size: once
j_call: TRBJ1-2